A selection of T cell receptor beta chains follows, all from one sample in a study of control samples from healthy donors and cancer patients. Measured with immunoSEQ multiplex PCR; TCRdb has only the in-frame clones, and not every one. The data show about 59,000 clones, around 87% seen once. Sequenced sample: PBMCs. Receptors were obtained from a woman aged 55-70 years with lung cancer. The CDR3 runs from the conserved cysteine through the conserved F or W. The D gene is left open where the match is weak. Size is omitted from some rows. Given values are once, few, many or a class for expanded clones.

clone_size	d_call	j_call	v_call	cdr3_aa	cdr3_nt
-	TRBD2	TRBJ2-5	TRBV5-1	CASSLPRGEGEETQYF	TGCGCCAGCAGCTTGCCGCGGGGGGAAGGAGAAGAGACCCAGTACTTC
few	-	TRBJ1-3	TRBV7-3	CASSLSGGGTIYF	TGTGCCAGCAGCTTAAGCGGGGGTGGCACCATATATTTT
-	TRBD2	TRBJ2-3	TRBV27	CASSLSGTSGGTDTQYF	TGTGCCAGCAGTTTATCGGGGACTAGCGGGGGCACAGATACGCAGTATTTT
-	TRBD1	TRBJ1-2	TRBV7-3	CASRSTPTGGSGYTF	TGTGCCAGCAGGTCTACTCCTACAGGGGGAAGCGGCTACACCTTC
-	-	TRBJ2-1	TRBV7-6	CASSAGQGGLGYNEQFF	TGTGCCAGCAGCGCGGGGCAGGGGGGGCTCGGGTACAATGAGCAGTTCTTC
-	-	TRBJ2-1	TRBV4-1	CASSQDSLGARYNEQFF	TGCGCCAGCAGCCAAGATTCGCTCGGGGCCCGATACAATGAGCAGTTCTTC
few	TRBD2	TRBJ2-1	TRBV4-2	CASSQDLAGSYNEQFF	TGTGCCAGCAGCCAAGATCTAGCGGGCTCCTACAATGAGCAGTTCTTC
-	-	TRBJ2-3	TRBV10-3	CAISDGDTQYF	TGTGCCATCAGTGACGGGGATACGCAGTATTTT
-	-	TRBJ2-6	TRBV28	CASSLFASGANVLTF	TGTGCCAGCAGTTTATTCGCGTCTGGGGCCAACGTCCTGACTTTC
-	-	TRBJ2-1	TRBV10-1	CASGPLDNNEQFF	TGCGCCAGCGGTCCCCTTGATAACAATGAGCAGTTCTTC
few	-	TRBJ1-5	TRBV6-5	CASSYSSNQPQHF	TGTGCCAGCAGTTACAGTAGCAATCAGCCCCAGCATTTT
-	TRBD2	TRBJ2-2	TRBV5-1	CASSRSSGATGELFF	TGCGCCAGCAGTCGGAGTAGCGGGGCCACCGGGGAGCTGTTTTTT
-	TRBD1	TRBJ2-2	TRBV2	CASNGGQGVTGELFF	TGTGCCAGCAATGGGGGACAGGGAGTTACCGGGGAGCTGTTTTTT
-	-	TRBJ2-1	TRBV9	CASSNAGTAYNEQFF	TGTGCCAGCAGCAATGCCGGGACTGCATACAATGAGCAGTTCTTC
-	-	TRBJ1-1	TRBV5-8	CASSLRTEDTEAFF	TGTGCCAGCAGCTTGAGGACAGAAGACACTGAAGCTTTCTTT
-	-	TRBJ1-4	TRBV5-1	CASSLGQTTNEKLFF	TGCGCCAGCAGCTTGGGACAGACAACTAATGAAAAACTGTTTTTT
-	-	TRBJ2-2	TRBV9	CASSVDTSGTGELFF	TGTGCCAGCAGCGTAGATACGAGCGGGACCGGGGAGCTGTTTTTT
-	-	TRBJ1-1	TRBV7-2	CASSSQTVNTEAFF	TGTGCCAGCAGCTCCCAGACGGTGAACACTGAAGCTTTCTTT
few	-	TRBJ2-5	TRBV7-3	CASSPTGLQETQYF	TGTGCCAGCAGCCCAACAGGGTTACAAGAGACCCAGTACTTC
-	-	TRBJ2-3	TRBV3-1/TRBV3-2	CASSQDRGWEPSTDTQYF	TGTGCCAGCAGCCAAGATAGGGGCTGGGAACCTAGCACAGATACGCAGTATTTT
-	TRBD1	TRBJ2-5	TRBV5-4	CASSRGTGPQETQYF	TGTGCCAGCAGCCGAGGGACAGGGCCCCAAGAGACCCAGTACTTC
once	TRBD2	TRBJ2-2	TRBV5-4	CASSTLAGRARTGELFF	TGTGCCAGCAGCACCCTTGCCGGGAGGGCGCGAACCGGGGAGCTGTTTTTT
-	-	TRBJ2-1	TRBV24-1	CATSDSGLFYNEQFF	TGTGCCACCAGTGACTCCGGACTTTTCTACAATGAGCAGTTCTTC
-	TRBD1	TRBJ2-7	TRBV5-4	CASSTRQGTTYEQYF	TGTGCCAGCAGCACCCGACAGGGGACGACCTACGAGCAGTACTTC
-	TRBD1	TRBJ1-1	TRBV27	CASSRLPGQGSYNTEAFF	TGTGCCAGCAGTCGCTTACCCGGACAGGGGAGCTATAACACTGAAGCTTTCTTT
-	-	TRBJ1-2	TRBV4-2	CASSQVGGANYGYTF	TGTGCCAGCAGCCAAGTTGGAGGGGCGAACTATGGCTACACCTTC
-	-	TRBJ1-2	TRBV5-1	CASSHNRDYGYTF	TGCGCCAGCAGCCATAACAGGGACTATGGCTACACCTTC
-	-	TRBJ1-1	TRBV27	CASSLWPLNTEAFF	TGTGCCAGCAGTTTATGGCCTCTGAACACTGAAGCTTTCTTT
-	-	TRBJ2-7	TRBV28	CASSLVASSYEQYF	TGTGCCAGCAGTTTGGTGGCCAGCTCCTACGAGCAGTACTTC
-	TRBD1	TRBJ1-6	TRBV3-1/TRBV3-2	CASSPGDRSSPLHF	TGTGCCAGCAGCCCAGGGGACAGAAGTTCACCCCTCCACTTT
-	-	TRBJ2-3	TRBV21-1	CASSKWDWTSGGTDTQYF	TGTGCCAGCAGCAAATGGGACTGGACTAGCGGGGGCACAGATACGCAGTATTTT
few	-	TRBJ1-1	TRBV2	CASNQGLNTEAFF	TGTGCCAGCAATCAAGGGTTGAACACTGAAGCTTTCTTT
-	-	TRBJ1-2	TRBV6-5	CASSYGRFNYGYTF	TGTGCCAGCAGTTACGGCAGGTTTAACTATGGCTACACCTTC
once	-	TRBJ2-7	TRBV18	CASSPMTSYEQYF	TGTGCCAGCTCACCAATGACCTCCTACGAGCAGTACTTC
few	-	TRBJ2-3	TRBV7-3	CASRRSAATDTQYF	TGTGCCAGCAGGAGATCGGCGGCCACAGATACGCAGTATTTT
-	-	TRBJ2-1	TRBV7-2	CASSLWGGSYNEQFF	TGTGCCAGCAGCTTATGGGGAGGCTCCTACAATGAGCAGTTCTTC
-	TRBD1	TRBJ2-5	TRBV3-1/TRBV3-2	CASSPQRTGQETQYF	TGTGCCAGCAGCCCTCAAAGGACAGGACAAGAGACCCAGTACTTC
-	TRBD1	TRBJ2-7	TRBV7-2	CASSPVSGTGNYEQYF	TGTGCCAGCAGCCCCGTCTCCGGGACAGGGAACTACGAGCAGTACTTC
-	-	TRBJ2-1	TRBV7-2	CASSPSWGAYNEQFF	TGTGCCAGCAGCCCATCTTGGGGCGCGTACAATGAGCAGTTCTTC
-	TRBD1	TRBJ2-7	TRBV5-4	CASSLGGQVGEQYF	TGTGCCAGCAGCTTGGGAGGACAGGTTGGCGAGCAGTACTTC
-	-	TRBJ1-1	TRBV3-1/TRBV3-2	CASSQAGGTGGTEAFF	TGTGCCAGCAGCCAAGCCGGTGGTACGGGAGGGACTGAAGCTTTCTTT
-	-	TRBJ2-1	TRBV2	CASSVEQESFNEQFF	TGTGCCAGCAGTGTGGAGCAGGAAAGTTTTAATGAGCAGTTCTTC
-	TRBD1	TRBJ1-5	TRBV2	CASSRQGLNNQPQHF	TGTGCCAGCAGTAGACAGGGGCTTAACAATCAGCCCCAGCATTTT
-	TRBD2	TRBJ2-2	TRBV6-5	CASLPSGGAAGELFF	TGTGCCAGCTTACCAAGCGGGGGGGCGGCCGGGGAGCTGTTTTTT
-	TRBD1	TRBJ2-7	TRBV19	CASSIGQGNYEQYF	TGTGCCAGTAGTATTGGACAGGGGAACTACGAGCAGTACTTC
-	TRBD1	TRBJ2-2	TRBV5-5	CASSFLGTANTGELFF	TGTGCCAGCAGCTTCCTTGGGACAGCCAACACCGGGGAGCTGTTTTTT
-	-	TRBJ1-4	TRBV9	CASSLGAVNDNEKLFF	TGTGCCAGCAGCCTAGGGGCAGTCAACGATAATGAAAAACTGTTTTTT
-	TRBD2	TRBJ2-7	TRBV7-2	CASSLSSGFDEQYF	TGTGCCAGCAGCTTATCTAGCGGTTTCGACGAGCAGTACTTC
-	-	TRBJ1-6	TRBV5-1	CASSLAPYGSPLHF	TGCGCCAGCAGCTTGGCTCCGTATGGTTCACCCCTCCACTTT
-	-	TRBJ2-5	TRBV7-9	CASSLAGGGPAETQYF	TGTGCCAGCAGCTTAGCCGGAGGCGGGCCGGCGGAGACCCAGTACTTC
few	-	TRBJ2-3	TRBV27	CASSFAAGTDTQYF	TGTGCCAGCAGTTTCGCAGCGGGCACAGATACGCAGTATTTT
-	-	TRBJ1-1	TRBV19	CASSIEGRLGVFF	TGTGCCAGTAGTATCGAAGGCCGTCTCGGGGTGTTCTTT
-	TRBD1	TRBJ1-5	TRBV19	CASSMGQRRSNQPQHF	TGTGCCAGTAGTATGGGACAGAGGCGAAGCAATCAGCCCCAGCATTTT
-	-	TRBJ1-5	TRBV7-2	CASSFSREQPQHF	TGTGCCAGCAGCTTCTCGAGGGAGCAGCCCCAGCATTTT
-	-	TRBJ2-5	TRBV3-1/TRBV3-2	CASSQYGSGETQYF	TGTGCCAGCAGCCAATACGGGAGTGGAGAGACCCAGTACTTC
-	-	TRBJ1-3	TRBV6-5	CASSYRGGNTIYF	TGTGCCAGCAGTTACCGAGGCGGAAACACCATATATTTT
-	TRBD1	TRBJ2-5	TRBV24-1	CATSDTMTGKTETQYF	TGTGCCACCAGTGACACTATGACAGGGAAGACGGAGACCCAGTACTTC
-	TRBD1	TRBJ2-7	TRBV25-1	CASSEPGQGLYEQYF	TGTGCCAGCAGTGAGCCGGGACAGGGACTGTACGAGCAGTACTTC
-	-	TRBJ2-7	TRBV2	CASSEARSMGYEQYF	TGTGCCAGCAGTGAAGCCAGGTCTATGGGCTACGAGCAGTACTTC